This T cell receptor (beta chain) was documented in a study of radiotherapy plus CTLA-4 blockade in lung cancer. Study background: For 15% to 20% of patients, objective responses occurred, and roughly 30% had disease control. Study conclusions and caveats: In blood, TCR clones derived from the tumor expanded after radiotherapy plus ipilimumab.

Sequenced by immunoSEQ multiplex PCR; TCRdb stores in-frame clones only, minus some. In the table there are around 71,000 clones, more than 70% of which are singletons. In this sample, this clone turned up once. Its antigen is undetermined. The CDR3 extends over 15 amino acids. Trimming at V came to 6 bases and at J to 7 bases, leaving 12 bases not matched to a gene. Germline V CDR1 and CDR2: SGHRS, YFSETQ. The TCR sequence derives from a human donor with non-small cell lung cancer whose response to radiotherapy plus ipilimumab could not be evaluated. Some clones in this sample may be carry-over from other donors' samples. V is TRBV5-1 and J is TRBJ1-5; 8 bases map to TRBD1. Sequencing used peripheral blood, obtained from a patient treated with radiotherapy plus ipilimumab. CDR3 amino acids: CASTVAGGAGQPQHF. The CDR3 coding sequence is TGCGCCAGCACGGTGGCAGGGGGCGCGGGGCAGCCCCAGCATTTT. The entire variable domain, with the rest obtained from reference TRBV5-1 and TRBJ1-5, is as follows: KAGVTQTPRYLIKTRGQQVTLSCSPISGHRSVSWYQQTPGQGLQFLFEYFSETQRNKGNFPGRFSGRQFSNSRSEMNVSTLELGDSALYLCASTVAGGAGQPQHFGDGTRLSIL.